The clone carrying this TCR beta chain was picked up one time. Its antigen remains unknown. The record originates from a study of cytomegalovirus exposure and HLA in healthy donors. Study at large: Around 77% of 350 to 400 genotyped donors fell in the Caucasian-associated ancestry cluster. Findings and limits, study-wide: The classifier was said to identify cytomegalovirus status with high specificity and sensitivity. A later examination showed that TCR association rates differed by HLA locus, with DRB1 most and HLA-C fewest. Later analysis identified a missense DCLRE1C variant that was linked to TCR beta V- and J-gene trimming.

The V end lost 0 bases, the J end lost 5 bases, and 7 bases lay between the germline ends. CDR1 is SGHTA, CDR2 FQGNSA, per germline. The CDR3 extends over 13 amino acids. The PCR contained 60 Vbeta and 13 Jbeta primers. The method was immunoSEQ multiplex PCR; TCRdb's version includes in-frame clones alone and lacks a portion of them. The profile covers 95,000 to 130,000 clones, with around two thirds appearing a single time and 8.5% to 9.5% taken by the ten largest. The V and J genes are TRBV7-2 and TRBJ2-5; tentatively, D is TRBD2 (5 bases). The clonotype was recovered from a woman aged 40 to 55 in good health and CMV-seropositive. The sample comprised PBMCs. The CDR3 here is CASSLAREETQYF. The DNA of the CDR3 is TGTGCCAGCAGCTTAGCGAGGGAGGAGACCCAGTACTTC. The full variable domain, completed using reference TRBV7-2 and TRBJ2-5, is GAGVSQSPSNKVTEKGKDVELRCDPISGHTALYWYRQSLGQGLEFLIYFQGNSAPDKSGLPSDRFSAERTGGSVSTLTIQRTQQEDSAVYLCASSLAREETQYFGPGTRLLVL.